The 18 T cell receptor beta chains presented below share a single source sample, sequenced in a study of cytomegalovirus exposure and HLA in healthy donors. The PCR used 60 Vbeta and 13 Jbeta primers. Measured with immunoSEQ multiplex PCR; TCRdb has only the in-frame clones, and not every one. This repertoire shows 180,000 or so clones, roughly 90% found once; its top ten account for less than 0.35%. What was sequenced was PBMCs. The receptor source for this set is a woman in her 30s in good health and CMV-seronegative.

V gene TRBV7-9 combines with J gene TRBJ2-7, with 7 bases identical to TRBD2. In germline, CDR1 is SEHNR, CDR2 FQNEAQ (reference sequence). The trim removed 5 bases at V and 3 bases at J, leaving 7 bases unmatched. The CDR3 is 14 residues long. Written as DNA, the CDR3 is TGTGCCAGCAGCAGAGATGGGGGGGGCTACGAGCAGTACTTC. This encodes CASSRDGGGYEQYF.

The V and J genes are TRBV5-6 and TRBJ1-1, with no clear D. Trimming pared 4 bases from V and 7 bases from J, leaving 11 bases between. This CDR3 contains 12 residues. The germline gives CDR1 SGHDT, CDR2 YYEEEE. The CDR3 reads CASSDGMFEAFF. The CDR3 DNA reads TGTGCCAGCAGCGACGGGATGTTTGAAGCTTTCTTT.

The chain carries TRBV13 and TRBJ1-2, with D possibly being TRBD1 (6 bases). Germline lookup yields CDR1 PRHDT and CDR2 FYEKMQ (reference sequence). V was clipped by 2 bases and J by 6 bases, with 13 bases between them. The CDR3 runs to 14 residues. CDR3 sequence (DNA): TGTGCCAGCAGCTTATATAACAGGGATAATGGCTACACCTTC. Translating gives CASSLYNRDNGYTF.

This clone has a single count. This chain connects TRBV2 to TRBJ2-2; 8 nucleotides match TRBD2. Trimming removed 4 bases from V and 6 bases from J; junction bases left unmatched: 1. The germline V gene has CDR1 SNHLY and CDR2 FYNNEI. The CDR3 sequence is 13 residues long. CDR3 amino acids: CASSGGGPGELFF. In DNA form, the CDR3 reads TGTGCCAGCAGTGGCGGGGGGCCCGGGGAGCTGTTTTTT.

The V gene is TRBV6-5, the J gene TRBJ1-5; 8 bases agree with TRBD1. This CDR3 is 14 amino acids long. The V gene end was trimmed by 6 bases and the J gene end by 5 bases; junction bases not matched to a gene: 6. In germline, CDR1 is MNHEY, CDR2 SVGAGI. This CDR3 reads CASSSQGADQPQHF. The CDR3 region has the DNA TGTGCCAGCAGCTCCCAGGGGGCTGATCAGCCCCAGCATTTT.

This chain links TRBV27 with TRBJ1-2; perhaps TRBD1 as D (6 bases). This CDR3 contains 15 residues. Germline V lookup: CDR1 MNHEY, CDR2 SMNVEV (reference sequence). V was clipped by 3 bases and J by 8 bases, with 19 bases between them. CDR3 region: CASSFSGGLSKGYTF. The CDR3 coding sequence is TGTGCCAGCAGTTTTTCGGGGGGGCTATCGAAGGGCTACACCTTC.

This rearrangement joins TRBV5-4 to TRBJ2-7; 14 positions agree with TRBD2. V trimming: 4 bases; J trimming: 5 bases; junction bases outside the gene matches: 11. In germline, CDR1 is SGHNT, CDR2 YYREEE (reference sequence). The CDR3 runs to 17 residues. The CDR3 reads CASSPPPGTSGRNEQYF. DNA for the CDR3: TGTGCCAGCAGCCCACCTCCCGGGACTAGCGGGAGAAACGAGCAGTACTTC.

The J gene is TRBJ2-3, the V gene TRBV5-1, with TRBD2 matching over 9 bases. This CDR3 spans 15 amino acids. CDR1 SGHRS and CDR2 YFSETQ come from the germline V gene. With V trimmed by 7 bases and J by 6 bases, 12 bases remained unmatched. The DNA of the CDR3 is TGCGCCAGCCGTTCTAGCGGGGACGCAGGGGATACGCAGTATTTT. Its translation: CASRSSGDAGDTQYF.

Comments on this clone: The sample contains more than one DNA sequence encoding this CDR3. This chain's CDR3 is CSVLQGSGNTIYF. CDR3 nucleotides: TGCAGTGTGCTACAGGGATCCGGAAACACCATATATTTT. The gene calls are TRBV29-1 and TRBJ1-3, with D perhaps matching TRBD1 (6 bases). The germline gives CDR1 SQVTM, CDR2 ANQGSEA. There are 13 residues in the CDR3.

The chain links TRBV28 to TRBJ1-3, with 7 bases lining up with TRBD1. The CDR3 runs to 17 residues. The germline V gene has CDR1 MDHEN and CDR2 SYDVKM. V was pared by 4 bases and J by 0 bases, with 9 bases of the junction left unmatched. The DNA of the CDR3 is TGTGCCAGCAGTTCCGGGACAGCACCTTACTCTGGAAACACCATATATTTT. It translates to CASSSGTAPYSGNTIYF. The full variable domain, with the rest looked up from reference TRBV28 and TRBJ1-3, is DVKVTQSSRYLVKRTGEKVFLECVQDMDHENMFWYRQDPGLGLRLIYFSYDVKMKEKGDIPEGYSVSREKKERFSLILESASTNQTSMYLCASSSGTAPYSGNTIYFGEGSWLTVV.

J is TRBJ1-5 and V is TRBV29-1; the match to TRBD1 covers 10 bases. V shed 6 bases and J 7 bases; nucleotides not matched to a gene: 6. CDR1 SQVTM and CDR2 ANQGSEA come from the germline V gene. The CDR3 loop spans 13 amino acids. The CDR3 spells CSVSGTGDQPQHF. CDR3 DNA: TGCAGCGTCTCCGGGACAGGGGACCAGCCCCAGCATTTT.

The genes are TRBV15 and TRBJ2-1; 12 positions agree with TRBD2. This CDR3 comprises 14 residues. From germline, CDR1 is LNHNV and CDR2 YYDKDF (reference sequence). V shed 7 bases, J shed 8 bases, and the junction held 6 bases outside the gene matches. CDR3 in DNA: TGTGCCACCACCCCGACTAGCGGGAGCGATGAGCAGTTCTTC. It encodes CATTPTSGSDEQFF.

The rearrangement links TRBV28 to TRBJ1-2; D is ambiguous. Germline V CDR1 and CDR2: MDHEN, SYDVKM. Trimming shortened V by 5 bases and J by 8 bases, and 18 bases separated the two germline ends. This CDR3 region has 14 residues. CDR3 DNA sequence: TGTGCCAGCAGTCCGCTTAGCCTACCACCGGGCTACACCTTC. Amino acids: CASSPLSLPPGYTF.

The chain uses TRBV7-3 and TRBJ1-2, with 8 bases aligning to TRBD1. V trimming: 4 bases; J trimming: 8 bases; junction bases outside the gene matches: 6. The CDR3 totals 13 residues. Germline assignment: CDR1 SGHTA and CDR2 FQGTGA. The CDR3 DNA is TGTGCCAGCAGCTCGGGACAGGATCACGGCTACACCTTC. It codes for CASSSGQDHGYTF.

This rearrangement joins TRBV2 to TRBJ2-7; 7 nucleotides agree with TRBD1. The CDR3 is 15 amino acids. Trimming took 5 bases from V and 2 from J; bases not matched to a gene: 9. Germline loops: CDR1 SNHLY, CDR2 FYNNEI. For the CDR3, the DNA is TGTGCCAGCAGTTGGGACAGCCAAATGACCTACGAGCAGTACTTC. Translation: CASSWDSQMTYEQYF. Together with reference TRBV2 and TRBJ2-7, the CDR3 gives the full variable domain: EPEVTQTPSHQVTQMGQEVILRCVPISNHLYFYWYRQILGQKVEFLVSFYNNEISEKSEIFDDQFSVERPDGSNFTLKIRSTKLEDSAMYFCASSWDSQMTYEQYFGPGTRLTVT.

CDR3 protein: CASSLSGTPRRGYTF. CDR3 in DNA: TGTGCCAGCAGCTTATCTGGGACACCCAGGAGGGGCTACACCTTC. This chain uses TRBV7-9 with TRBJ1-2; possibly TRBD1 for D (6 bases). Germline V gene data show CDR1 as SEHNR and CDR2 as FQNEAQ (reference sequence). Trimming removed 2 bases at V and 8 bases at J, with 18 bases between. The CDR3 sequence is 15 residues long.

The V and J genes are TRBV14 and TRBJ1-2; TRBD1 might be the D (5 bases). Trimming left V 4 bases short and J 4 bases short, with 10 bases between. The germline V gene encodes CDR1 SGHDN and CDR2 FVKESK. The CDR3 has 13 amino acids. CDR3 sequence: CASSPQGGYGYTF. CDR3 bases: TGTGCCAGCAGCCCGCAGGGTGGCTATGGCTACACCTTC.

The gene calls are TRBV7-9 and TRBJ1-5; 9 nucleotides match TRBD1. Germline assignment: CDR1 SEHNR and CDR2 FQNEAQ (reference sequence). The trim removed 5 bases at V and 5 bases at J, leaving 4 bases unmatched. This CDR3 contains 14 residues. In nucleotides, the CDR3 is TGTGCCAGCAGCCCGGACAGGGGAGATCAGCCCCAGCATTTT. Protein sequence: CASSPDRGDQPQHF.